Presented here are 13 T cell receptor beta chains from one specimen sequenced in a study of cytomegalovirus exposure and HLA in healthy donors. Primers: 60 Vbeta forward and 13 Jbeta reverse. Method: immunoSEQ multiplex PCR; TCRdb's copy keeps in-frame clones and lacks some. Seen here are more than 95,000 clones, 12% to 15% observed once, and the top ten hold around 0.86%. The sequencing input was PBMCs. These receptors came from a female donor in good health and CMV-seronegative.

This clone turned up a few times. V is TRBV29-1 and J is TRBJ2-6; tentatively, D is TRBD1 (5 bases). Trimming took 4 bases from V and 6 from J, leaving 7 bases between them. The V gene's germline CDR1 is SQVTM and CDR2 ANQGSEA. CDR3 size: 12 residues. In nucleotides, the CDR3 is TGCAGCGTTGTAGGGGAGGCCAACGTCCTGACTTTC. Translation gives CSVVGEANVLTF.

In its sample, this clone was seen a few times. The V gene is TRBV7-2, the J gene TRBJ1-4; D is unclear. CDR1 SGHTA and CDR2 FQGNSA come from the germline V gene. The germline V and J ends were trimmed by 7 bases and 3 bases, with 15 bases remaining between them. The CDR3 has 15 amino acids. DNA of the CDR3: TGTGCCAGCACCAAACGGGGAGGCGCTAATGAAAAACTGTTTTTT. This codes for CASTKRGGANEKLFF.

The gene calls are TRBV5-6 and TRBJ2-7; D gene ambiguous. Germline-derived CDR1 and CDR2 are SGHDT and YYEEEE. The CDR3 is 12 residues long. V lost 0 bases, J lost 5 bases, and 6 bases lay in between. DNA of the CDR3: TGTGCCAGCAGCTTGGCCGTTGACGAGCAGTACTTC. Translating it yields CASSLAVDEQYF.

This rearrangement joins TRBV6-5 to TRBJ2-7, with D possibly TRBD2 on 5 matching bases. Trimming shortened V by 1 base and J by 3 bases, and 13 bases separated the two germline ends. This CDR3 contains 15 residues. The germline V gene encodes CDR1 MNHEY and CDR2 SVGAGI. The CDR3 DNA follows: TGTGCCAGCAGTTACTTTCGGAGCGGTTTCTACGAGCAGTACTTC. Translating it yields CASSYFRSGFYEQYF.

This clone was found a few times. The chain joins TRBV9 to TRBJ1-1; D may be TRBD1 (5 bases). The CDR3 totals 17 residues. Germline assignment: CDR1 SGDLS and CDR2 YYNGEE. V lost 4 bases to trimming and J lost 3 bases, with 22 bases between them. CDR3 nucleotides: TGTGCCAGCAGCCCGCTATTTACGGGGCCGGGAGACACTGAAGCTTTCTTT. It is translated as CASSPLFTGPGDTEAFF.

This clone appeared a few times. This chain links TRBV9 with TRBJ1-1, with D possibly being TRBD1 (6 bases). Between the trimmed V and J ends, which lost 4 bases and 7 bases, there was a span of 14 bases. Per the germline V gene, CDR1 is SGDLS and CDR2 is YYNGEE. This CDR3 spans 13 amino acids. The CDR3 protein is CASSQGGRIEAFF. Here the CDR3 DNA reads TGTGCCAGCAGCCAAGGGGGTCGGATTGAAGCTTTCTTT.

This clone was found a few times. The CDR3 sequence: CASSALLAGGTDTQYF. The CDR3 DNA reads TGTGCCAGCAGCGCTCTACTAGCGGGGGGCACAGATACGCAGTATTTT. This chain connects TRBV9 to TRBJ2-3; 11 bases line up with TRBD2. The germline CDR1 and CDR2 sequences are SGDLS and YYNGEE. The J segment lost 1 base and the V segment lost 3 bases, leaving 4 bases of the junction unmatched. This CDR3 has 16 amino acids.

This rearrangement joins TRBV13 to TRBJ2-3; 9 nucleotides align to TRBD2. Germline assignment: CDR1 PRHDT and CDR2 FYEKMQ (reference sequence). V lost 2 bases and J lost 5; bases outside the gene matches: 2. The length of the CDR3 is 14 residues. The CDR3 sequence is CASSLRREGDTQYF. Here the CDR3 DNA reads TGTGCCAGCAGCTTACGGCGGGAGGGAGATACGCAGTATTTT.

The rearrangement links TRBV5-6 to TRBJ2-5, with D possibly TRBD2 on 5 matching bases. Deletions cut 4 bases from V and 5 bases from J, with 9 bases between. The CDR3 runs to 12 residues. Germline V CDR1 and CDR2: SGHDT, YYEEEE. The CDR3 sequence: CASSLDWETQYF. The CDR3 DNA reads as TGTGCCAGCAGCCTGGACTGGGAGACCCAGTACTTC.

This clone was seen a handful of times. The rearrangement uses TRBV28 and TRBJ2-3; 8 nucleotides match TRBD2. CDR3 length: 16 residues. Germline V CDR1 and CDR2: MDHEN, SYDVKM. With V trimmed by 1 base and J by 0 bases, 3 bases remained unmatched. The CDR3 DNA reads as TGTGCCAGCAGTTTATCCAGCGGGAGAAGCACAGATACGCAGTATTTT. It specifies CASSLSSGRSTDTQYF.

This clone was detected a few times. The chain couples TRBV27 to TRBJ1-2; TRBD1 matches 9 bases. In germline, CDR1 is MNHEY, CDR2 SMNVEV (reference sequence). This CDR3 has 14 residues. V gave up 2 bases and J gave up 6 bases; unmatched junction bases: 4. The CDR3, as DNA: TGTGCCAGCAGTTTACACGGGACAGGGAATGGCTACACCTTC. Its translation: CASSLHGTGNGYTF.

This clone occurred a few times. The J gene is TRBJ1-2, the V gene TRBV4-3, with D perhaps matching TRBD1 (5 bases). CDR1 and CDR2 (germline): LGHNA, YSLEER. Trimming removed 3 bases from V and 2 bases from J, with 13 bases in between. This CDR3 has 15 amino acids. In DNA form, the CDR3 reads TGCGCCAGCAGCCAGCGGACATACGACAACTATGGCTACACCTTC. Its protein is CASSQRTYDNYGYTF.

The sample holds a few counts of this clone. This chain joins TRBV19 and TRBJ1-5; 10 bases align to TRBD1. The V gene end was trimmed by 9 bases and the J gene end by 1 base; junction bases not matched to a gene: 9. Germline values: CDR1 LNHDA, CDR2 SQIVND (reference sequence). The CDR3 sequence is 16 residues long. This CDR3 reads CASLLRDRGSNQPQHF. The CDR3 DNA sequence: TGTGCCAGCTTACTCCGGGACAGGGGAAGCAATCAGCCCCAGCATTTT. The full variable domain, in which reference TRBV19 and TRBJ1-5 provide the parts outside the CDR3, is DGGITQSPKYLFRKEGQNVTLSCEQNLNHDAMYWYRQDPGQGLRLIYYSQIVNDFQKGDIAEGYSVSREKKESFPLTVTSAQKNPTAFYLCASLLRDRGSNQPQHFGDGTRLSIL.